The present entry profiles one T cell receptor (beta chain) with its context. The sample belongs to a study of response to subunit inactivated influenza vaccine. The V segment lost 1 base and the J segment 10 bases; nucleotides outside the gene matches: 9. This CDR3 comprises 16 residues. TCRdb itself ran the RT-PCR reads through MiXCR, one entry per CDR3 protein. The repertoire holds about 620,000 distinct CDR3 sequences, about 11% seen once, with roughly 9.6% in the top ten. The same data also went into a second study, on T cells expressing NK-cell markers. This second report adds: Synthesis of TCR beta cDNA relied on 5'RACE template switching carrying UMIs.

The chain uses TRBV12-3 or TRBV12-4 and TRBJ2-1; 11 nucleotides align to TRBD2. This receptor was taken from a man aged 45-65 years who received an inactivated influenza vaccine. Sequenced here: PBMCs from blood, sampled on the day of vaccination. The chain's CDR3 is CASSLVGGLAGGEQFF. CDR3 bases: TGTGCCAGCAGTTTAGTAGGTGGGCTAGCGGGGGGAGAGCAGTTCTTC.